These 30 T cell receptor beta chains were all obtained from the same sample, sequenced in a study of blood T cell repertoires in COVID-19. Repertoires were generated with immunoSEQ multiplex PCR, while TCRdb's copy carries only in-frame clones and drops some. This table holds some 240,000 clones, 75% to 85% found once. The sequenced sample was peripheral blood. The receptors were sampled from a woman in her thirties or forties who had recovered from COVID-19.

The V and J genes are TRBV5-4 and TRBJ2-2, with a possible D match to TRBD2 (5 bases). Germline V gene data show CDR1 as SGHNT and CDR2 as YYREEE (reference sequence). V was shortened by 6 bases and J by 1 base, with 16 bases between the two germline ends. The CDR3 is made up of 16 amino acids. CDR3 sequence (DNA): TGTGCCAGCACGGCCGCCGGTCGGGAGAACACCGGGGAGCTGTTTTTT. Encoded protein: CASTAAGRENTGELFF.

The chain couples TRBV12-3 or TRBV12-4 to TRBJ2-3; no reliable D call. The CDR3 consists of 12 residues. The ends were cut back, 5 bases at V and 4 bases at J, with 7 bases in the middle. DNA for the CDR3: TGTGCCAGCAGTCGTCTCCCAGATACGCAGTATTTT. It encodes CASSRLPDTQYF.

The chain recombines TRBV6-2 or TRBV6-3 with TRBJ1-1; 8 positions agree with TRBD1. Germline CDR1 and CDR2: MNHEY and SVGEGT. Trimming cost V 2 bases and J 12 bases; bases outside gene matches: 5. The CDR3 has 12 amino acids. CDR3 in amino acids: CASSYMGTGPFF. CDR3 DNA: TGTGCCAGCAGTTACATGGGGACAGGACCTTTCTTT.

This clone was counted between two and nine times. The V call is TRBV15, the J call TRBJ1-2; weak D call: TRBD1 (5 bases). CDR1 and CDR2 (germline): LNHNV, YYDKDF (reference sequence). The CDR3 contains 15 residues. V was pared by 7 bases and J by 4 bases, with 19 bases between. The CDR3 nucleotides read TGTGCCACCACCCCAGCGGACAAGCGGGGCTATGGCTACACCTTC. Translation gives CATTPADKRGYGYTF.

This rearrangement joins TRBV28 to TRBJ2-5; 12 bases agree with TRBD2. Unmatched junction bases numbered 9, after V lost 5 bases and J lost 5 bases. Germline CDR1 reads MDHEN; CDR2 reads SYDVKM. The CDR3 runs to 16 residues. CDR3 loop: CASSITLAGGQETQYF. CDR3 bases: TGTGCCAGCAGTATAACCCTAGCGGGGGGGCAGGAGACCCAGTACTTC.

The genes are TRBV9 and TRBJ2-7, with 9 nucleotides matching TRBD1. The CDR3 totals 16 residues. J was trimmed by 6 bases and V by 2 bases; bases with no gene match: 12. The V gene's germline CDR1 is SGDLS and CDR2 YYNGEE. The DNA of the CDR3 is TGTGCCAGCAGCGTCGGGACAGGGATCATTCGGGGCGAGCAGTACTTC. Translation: CASSVGTGIIRGEQYF. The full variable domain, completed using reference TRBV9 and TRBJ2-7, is DSGVTQTPKHLITATGQRVTLRCSPRSGDLSVYWYQQSLDQGLQFLIQYYNGEERAKGNILERFSAQQFPDLHSELNLSSLELGDSALYFCASSVGTGIIRGEQYFGPGTRLTVT.

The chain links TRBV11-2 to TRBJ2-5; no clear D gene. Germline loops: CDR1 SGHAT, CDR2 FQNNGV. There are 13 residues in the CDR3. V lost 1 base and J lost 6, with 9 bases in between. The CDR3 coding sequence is TGTGCCAGCAGCTTAGGCAGTTTAAAGACCCAGTACTTC. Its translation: CASSLGSLKTQYF. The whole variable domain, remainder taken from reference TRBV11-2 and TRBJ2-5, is EAGVAQSPRYKIIEKRQSVAFWCNPISGHATLYWYQQILGQGPKLLIQFQNNGVVDDSQLPKDRFSAERLKGVDSTLKIQPAKLEDSAVYLCASSLGSLKTQYFGPGTRLLVL.

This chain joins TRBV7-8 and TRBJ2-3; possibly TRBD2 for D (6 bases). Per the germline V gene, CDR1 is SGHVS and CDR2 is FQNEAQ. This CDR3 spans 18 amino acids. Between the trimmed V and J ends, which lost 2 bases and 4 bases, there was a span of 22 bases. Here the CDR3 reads CASSLKSGAPQSSDTQYF. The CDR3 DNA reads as TGTGCCAGCAGCTTAAAGTCGGGAGCGCCGCAGTCTTCAGATACGCAGTATTTT.

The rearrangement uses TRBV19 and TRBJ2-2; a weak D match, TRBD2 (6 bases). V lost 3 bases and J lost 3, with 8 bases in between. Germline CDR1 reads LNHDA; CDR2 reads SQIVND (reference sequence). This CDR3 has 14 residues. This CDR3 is CASSIWGDTGELFF. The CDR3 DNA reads TGTGCCAGTAGTATTTGGGGGGACACCGGGGAGCTGTTTTTT. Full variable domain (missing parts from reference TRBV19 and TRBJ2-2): DGGITQSPKYLFRKEGQNVTLSCEQNLNHDAMYWYRQDPGQGLRLIYYSQIVNDFQKGDIAEGYSVSREKKESFPLTVTSAQKNPTAFYLCASSIWGDTGELFFGEGSRLTVL.

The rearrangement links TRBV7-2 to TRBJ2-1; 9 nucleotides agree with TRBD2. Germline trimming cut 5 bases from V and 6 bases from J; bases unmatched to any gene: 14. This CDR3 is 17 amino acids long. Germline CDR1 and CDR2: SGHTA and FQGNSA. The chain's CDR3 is CASSLVSGGFIGNEQFF. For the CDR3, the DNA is TGTGCCAGCAGCCTAGTAAGCGGGGGGTTTATTGGCAATGAGCAGTTCTTC.

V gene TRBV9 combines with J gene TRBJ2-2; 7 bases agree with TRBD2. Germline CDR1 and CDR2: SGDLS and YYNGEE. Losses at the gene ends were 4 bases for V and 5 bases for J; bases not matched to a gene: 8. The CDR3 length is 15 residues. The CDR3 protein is CASSLGGIGTGELFF. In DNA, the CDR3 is TGTGCCAGCAGCCTGGGAGGGATCGGAACCGGGGAGCTGTTTTTT.

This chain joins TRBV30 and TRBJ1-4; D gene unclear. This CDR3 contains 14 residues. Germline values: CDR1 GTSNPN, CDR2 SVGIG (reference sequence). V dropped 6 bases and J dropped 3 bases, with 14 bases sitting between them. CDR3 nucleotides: TGTGCCTGCGAGCCTCGGTCGGCTAATGAAAAACTGTTTTTT. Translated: CACEPRSANEKLFF.

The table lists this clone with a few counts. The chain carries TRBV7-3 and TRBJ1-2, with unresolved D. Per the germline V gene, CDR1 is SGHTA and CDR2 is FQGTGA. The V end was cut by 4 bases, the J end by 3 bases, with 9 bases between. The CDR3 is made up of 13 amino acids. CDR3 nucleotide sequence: TGTGCCAGCAGCTACTCTCCCGACTATGGCTACACCTTC. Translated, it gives CASSYSPDYGYTF.

CDR3 region: CASSAFGQGVEQFF. As DNA, the CDR3 is TGTGCCAGCAGCGCCTTCGGACAGGGCGTTGAGCAGTTCTTC. The chain uses TRBV9 and TRBJ2-1; 8 nucleotides line up with TRBD1. Germline assignment: CDR1 SGDLS and CDR2 YYNGEE. The CDR3 is 14 residues long. With 3 bases clipped from V and 9 bases from J, the junction kept 8 bases outside the gene matches. The entire variable domain, with the rest obtained from reference TRBV9 and TRBJ2-1, is as follows: DSGVTQTPKHLITATGQRVTLRCSPRSGDLSVYWYQQSLDQGLQFLIQYYNGEERAKGNILERFSAQQFPDLHSELNLSSLELGDSALYFCASSAFGQGVEQFFGPGTRLTVL.

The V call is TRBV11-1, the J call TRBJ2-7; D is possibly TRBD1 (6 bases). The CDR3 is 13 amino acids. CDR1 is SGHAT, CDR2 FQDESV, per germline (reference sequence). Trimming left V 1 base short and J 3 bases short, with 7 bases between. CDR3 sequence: CASSLGTVYEQYF. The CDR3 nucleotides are TGTGCCAGCAGCTTAGGGACAGTCTACGAGCAGTACTTC. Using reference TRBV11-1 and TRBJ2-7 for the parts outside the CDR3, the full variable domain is EAEVAQSPRYKITEKSQAVAFWCDPISGHATLYWYRQILGQGPELLVQFQDESVVDDSQLPKDRFSAERLKGVDSTLKIQPAELGDSAMYLCASSLGTVYEQYFGPGTRLTVT.

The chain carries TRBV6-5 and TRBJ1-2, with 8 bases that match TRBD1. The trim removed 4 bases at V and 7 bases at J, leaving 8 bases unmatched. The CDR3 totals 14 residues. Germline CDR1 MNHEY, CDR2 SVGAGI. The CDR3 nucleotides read TGTGCCAGCAGTTCACCACAGGGGGTACGTGGCTACACCTTC. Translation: CASSSPQGVRGYTF.

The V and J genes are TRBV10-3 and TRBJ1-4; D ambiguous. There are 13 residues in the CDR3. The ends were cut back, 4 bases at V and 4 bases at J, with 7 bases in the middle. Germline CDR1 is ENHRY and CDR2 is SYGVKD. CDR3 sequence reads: CAISAQSNEKLFF. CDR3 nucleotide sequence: TGTGCCATCAGTGCACAGAGTAATGAAAAACTGTTTTTT.

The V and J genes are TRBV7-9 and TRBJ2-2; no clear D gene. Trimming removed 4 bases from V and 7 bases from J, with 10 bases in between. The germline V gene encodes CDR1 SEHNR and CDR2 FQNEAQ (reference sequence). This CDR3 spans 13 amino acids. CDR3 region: CASSYLLGGELFF. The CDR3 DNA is TGTGCCAGCAGCTACCTACTCGGCGGGGAGCTGTTTTTT.

The chain's CDR3 is CASSETQADTQYF. CDR3 in DNA: TGTGCCAGCAGCGAGACCCAGGCAGATACGCAGTATTTT. V usage is TRBV7-8 and J usage is TRBJ2-3; no reliable D call. CDR1 is SGHVS, CDR2 FQNEAQ, per germline. The CDR3 totals 13 residues. V was clipped by 5 bases and J by 4 bases, with 10 bases between them.

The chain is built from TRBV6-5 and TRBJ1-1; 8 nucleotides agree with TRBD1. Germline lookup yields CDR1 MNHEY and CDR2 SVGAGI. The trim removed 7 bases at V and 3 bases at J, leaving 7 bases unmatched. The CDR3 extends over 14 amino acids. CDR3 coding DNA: TGTGCCAGCAACCTCGGACAGGGCGACACTGAAGCTTTCTTT. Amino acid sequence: CASNLGQGDTEAFF.

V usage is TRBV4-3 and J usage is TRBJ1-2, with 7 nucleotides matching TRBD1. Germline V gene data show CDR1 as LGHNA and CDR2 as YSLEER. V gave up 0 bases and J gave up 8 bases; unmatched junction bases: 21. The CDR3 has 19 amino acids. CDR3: CASSQDQPGIHRGSLGYTF. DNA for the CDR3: TGCGCCAGCAGCCAAGATCAGCCGGGCATCCACAGGGGATCCCTCGGCTACACCTTC.

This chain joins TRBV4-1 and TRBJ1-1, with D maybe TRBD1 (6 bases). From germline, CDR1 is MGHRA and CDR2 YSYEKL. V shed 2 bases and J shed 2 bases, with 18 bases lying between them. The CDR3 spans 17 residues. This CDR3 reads CASSQLVRGAENTEAFF. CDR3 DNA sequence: TGCGCCAGCAGCCAATTAGTCAGGGGCGCGGAAAACACTGAAGCTTTCTTT.

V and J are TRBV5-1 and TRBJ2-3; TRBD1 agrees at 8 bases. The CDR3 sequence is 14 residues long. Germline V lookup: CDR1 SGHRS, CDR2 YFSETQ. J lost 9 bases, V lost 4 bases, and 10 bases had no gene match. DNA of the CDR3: TGCGCCAGCAGCCTTACGGACAGGGTCCAAACGCAGTATTTT. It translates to CASSLTDRVQTQYF.

In DNA, the CDR3 is TGTGCCAGCAGCCTTGACAGTTGGGATCAGCCCCAGCATTTT. It yields the protein CASSLDSWDQPQHF. The chain uses TRBV6-6 and TRBJ1-5; tentatively, D is TRBD1 (5 bases). CDR1 MNHNY and CDR2 SVGAGI come from the germline V gene (reference sequence). This CDR3 has 14 residues. Trimming cost V 6 bases and J 5 bases, with 14 bases left between them.

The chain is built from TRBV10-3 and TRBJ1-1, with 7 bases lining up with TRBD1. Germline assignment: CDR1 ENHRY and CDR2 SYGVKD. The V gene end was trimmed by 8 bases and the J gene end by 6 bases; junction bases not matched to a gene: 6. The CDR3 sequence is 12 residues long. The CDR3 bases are TGTGCCATCGGGCAGGGGGAAGCTGAAGCTTTCTTT. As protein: CAIGQGEAEAFF.

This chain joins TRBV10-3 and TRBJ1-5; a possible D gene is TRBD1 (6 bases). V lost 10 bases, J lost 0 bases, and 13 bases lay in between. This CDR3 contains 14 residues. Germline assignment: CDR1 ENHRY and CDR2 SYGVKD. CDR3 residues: CATRTEFSNQPQHF. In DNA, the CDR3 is TGTGCCACCCGGACAGAATTTAGCAATCAGCCCCAGCATTTT.

The CDR3 sequence: CASRGQRAAEKLFF. The CDR3, as DNA: TGTGCCAGCAGGGGACAGAGGGCAGCTGAAAAACTGTTTTTT. The chain joins TRBV27 to TRBJ1-4, with TRBD1 matching over 7 bases. The CDR3 runs 14 residues. The V gene end was trimmed by 6 bases and the J gene end by 7 bases; junction bases not matched to a gene: 8. Germline loops: CDR1 MNHEY, CDR2 SMNVEV (reference sequence).

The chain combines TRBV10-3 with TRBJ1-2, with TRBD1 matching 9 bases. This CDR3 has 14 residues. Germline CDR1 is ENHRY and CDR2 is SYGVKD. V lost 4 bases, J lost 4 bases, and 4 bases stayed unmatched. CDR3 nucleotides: TGTGCCATCAGTGGGGGGACAGGGCTCTATGGCTACACCTTC. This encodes CAISGGTGLYGYTF.

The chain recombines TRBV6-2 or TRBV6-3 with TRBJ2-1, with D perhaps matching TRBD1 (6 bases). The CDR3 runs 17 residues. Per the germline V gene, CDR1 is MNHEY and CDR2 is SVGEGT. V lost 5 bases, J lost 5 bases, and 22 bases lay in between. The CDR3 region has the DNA TGTGCCAGCAGTAACCCCGGGACAAATATTCCTGACAATGAGCAGTTCTTC. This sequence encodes CASSNPGTNIPDNEQFF.

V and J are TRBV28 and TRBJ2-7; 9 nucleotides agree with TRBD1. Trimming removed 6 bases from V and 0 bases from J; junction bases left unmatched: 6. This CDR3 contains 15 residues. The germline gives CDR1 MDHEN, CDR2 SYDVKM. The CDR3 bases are TGTGCCAGCAGCCCCGAGGGACAGGGCTCCTACGAGCAGTACTTC. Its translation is CASSPEGQGSYEQYF. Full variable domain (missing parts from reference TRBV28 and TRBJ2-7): DVKVTQSSRYLVKRTGEKVFLECVQDMDHENMFWYRQDPGLGLRLIYFSYDVKMKEKGDIPEGYSVSREKKERFSLILESASTNQTSMYLCASSPEGQGSYEQYFGPGTRLTVT.